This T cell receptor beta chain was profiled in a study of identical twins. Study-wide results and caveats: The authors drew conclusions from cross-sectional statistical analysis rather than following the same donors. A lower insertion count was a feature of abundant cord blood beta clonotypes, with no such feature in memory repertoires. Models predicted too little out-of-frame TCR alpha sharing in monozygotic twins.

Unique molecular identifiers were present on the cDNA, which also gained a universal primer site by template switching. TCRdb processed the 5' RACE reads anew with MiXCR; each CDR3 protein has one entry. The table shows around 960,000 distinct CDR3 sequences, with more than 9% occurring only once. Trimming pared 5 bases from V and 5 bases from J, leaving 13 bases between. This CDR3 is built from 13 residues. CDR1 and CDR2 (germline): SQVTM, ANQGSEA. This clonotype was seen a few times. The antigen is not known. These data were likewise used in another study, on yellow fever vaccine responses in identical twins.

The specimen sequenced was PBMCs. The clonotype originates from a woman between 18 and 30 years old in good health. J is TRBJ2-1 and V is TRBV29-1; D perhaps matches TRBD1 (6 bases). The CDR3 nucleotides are TGCAGCGTTTCTGGACAGTCAAACAATGAGCAGTTCTTC. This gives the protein CSVSGQSNNEQFF.